This TCR beta chain is drawn from a study of breast tumors, draining lymph nodes, adjacent tissues. Study-wide findings and caveats: Tumor and nontumor repertoires were significantly more similar in luminal-like than in basal-like breast cancer.

TCRdb ran MiXCR on the multiplex PCR reads and lists one entry per CDR3 protein. The sample includes under 300,000 distinct CDR3 sequences, less than 35% of them seen just once. This clonotype was counted many times. The antigen remains undetermined. This CDR3 region has 18 residues. V was shortened by 6 bases and J by 10 bases, with 32 bases between the two germline ends. CDR1 and CDR2 from the germline V gene are LNHDA and SQIVND (reference sequence). Breast cancer patients provided tissue from their axillary draining lymph nodes. The sample comprised axillary lymph node tissue. The sequence came from a female donor with breast cancer. Some clones in this sample may be carry-over from other donors' samples. The chain is built from TRBV19 and TRBJ2-3, with D perhaps matching TRBD2 (6 bases). CDR3 protein: CASSLSHSGRDFGVAQYF. Here the CDR3 DNA reads TGTGCCAGTAGCCTCAGCCACTCGGGACGGGACTTCGGGGTTGCGCAGTATTTT.